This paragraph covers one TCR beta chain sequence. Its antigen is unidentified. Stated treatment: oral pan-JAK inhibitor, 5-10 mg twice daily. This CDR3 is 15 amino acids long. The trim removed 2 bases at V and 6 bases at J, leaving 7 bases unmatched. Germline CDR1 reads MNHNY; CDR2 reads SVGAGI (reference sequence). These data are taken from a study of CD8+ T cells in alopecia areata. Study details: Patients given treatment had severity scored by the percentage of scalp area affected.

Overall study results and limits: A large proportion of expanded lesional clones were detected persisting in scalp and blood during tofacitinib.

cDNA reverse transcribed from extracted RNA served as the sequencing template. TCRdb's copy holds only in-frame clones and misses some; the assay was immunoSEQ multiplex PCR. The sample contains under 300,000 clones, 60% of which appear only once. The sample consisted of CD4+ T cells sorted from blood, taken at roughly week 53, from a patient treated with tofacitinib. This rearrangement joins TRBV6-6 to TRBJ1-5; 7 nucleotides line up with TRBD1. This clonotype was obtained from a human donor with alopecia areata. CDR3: CASSYTPGGGQPQHF. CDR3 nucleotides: TGTGCCAGCAGTTACACACCAGGGGGAGGTCAGCCCCAGCATTTT.